The 13 T cell receptor beta chains presented below share a single source sample, sequenced in a study of T cell repertoires in cytomegalovirus infection. MiXCR, run by TCRdb on the reads, gives a single entry per CDR3 protein. The sample holds around 430,000 distinct CDR3 sequences, about 39% seen once. Their antigens remain unidentified. The source was cultured PBMCs, collected from culture after CMV antigen stimulation. The receptors come from a human donor in good health (CMV status not recorded). Some clones in this sample may be carry-over from other donors' samples.

The chain joins TRBV6-6 to TRBJ1-5, with D hard to call. With 11 bases removed from V and 0 bases from J, the gap between germline ends came to 14 bases. The CDR3 has 14 residues. Germline CDR1 and CDR2: MNHNY and SVGAGI (reference sequence). The CDR3 loop is CAHHQAYSNQPQHF. CDR3 bases: TGTGCCCATCATCAGGCATATAGCAATCAGCCCCAGCATTTT.

This clonotype appeared a few times. The CDR3 nucleotides read TGTGCCAGCAGGAACTCAGGCACAGATACGCAGTATTTT. Translation gives CASRNSGTDTQYF. V gene TRBV6-1 combines with J gene TRBJ2-3; D ambiguous. Trimming removed 6 bases from V and 1 base from J, with 8 bases in between. There are 13 residues in the CDR3. Germline CDR1 reads MNHNS; CDR2 reads SASEGT.

This chain links TRBV7-9 with TRBJ2-7; weak D call: TRBD1 (5 bases). V lost 5 bases and J 6 bases, leaving 20 bases between the germline ends. CDR3 length: 15 amino acids. Per germline, CDR1 SEHNR and CDR2 FQNEAQ (reference sequence). The CDR3 sequence: CASSPPGKGDGEQYF. In DNA, the CDR3 is TGTGCCAGCAGCCCCCCAGGGAAAGGTGACGGCGAGCAGTACTTC.

The chain is built from TRBV6-5 and TRBJ2-3; a possible D gene is TRBD1 (5 bases). The V and J ends lost 2 bases and 4 bases respectively, with 7 bases between them. CDR1 and CDR2 (germline): MNHEY, SVGAGI. This CDR3 has 13 amino acids. This chain's CDR3 is CASSYQGSDTQYF. DNA for the CDR3: TGTGCCAGCAGTTACCAGGGTTCAGATACGCAGTATTTT.

This chain uses TRBV7-9 with TRBJ2-2; D may be TRBD2 (6 bases). Trimming removed 6 bases from V and 0 bases from J, with 11 bases in between. This CDR3 has 15 amino acids. Germline V gene sequence: CDR1 SEHNR, CDR2 FQNEAQ (reference sequence). The CDR3 DNA sequence: TGTGCCAGCAGTAGGTCGGGGGCGAACACCGGGGAGCTGTTTTTT. Amino acids: CASSRSGANTGELFF.

This chain joins TRBV4-2 and TRBJ1-2; unclear D gene. The V end was cut by 2 bases, the J end by 7 bases, with 11 bases between. The germline V gene encodes CDR1 LGHNA and CDR2 YNFKEQ. The CDR3 contains 13 residues. As DNA, the CDR3 is TGTGCCAGCAGCCAAATGCGGGTTGGTGGCTACACCTTC. This gives the protein CASSQMRVGGYTF.

The chain recombines TRBV7-2 with TRBJ1-2; TRBD1 is a possible D gene (5 bases). This CDR3 spans 18 amino acids. Germline V gene lookup returns CDR1 SGHTA and CDR2 FQGNSA. The V end was cut by 4 bases, the J end by 3 bases, with 24 bases between. The CDR3 DNA reads as TGTGCCAGCAGCTATTCGGGACTCCAAGAACGGTATTACTATGGCTACACCTTC. Residues: CASSYSGLQERYYYGYTF.

The chain combines TRBV7-9 with TRBJ1-1, with a possible D match to TRBD1 (5 bases). Trimming stripped 5 bases from V and 0 bases from J, with 22 bases between. The CDR3 contains 18 residues. CDR1 is SEHNR, CDR2 FQNEAQ, per germline (reference sequence). CDR3 protein: CASSADRARGVMNTEAFF. CDR3 nucleotides: TGTGCCAGCAGCGCGGATCGGGCTAGAGGGGTCATGAACACTGAAGCTTTCTTT.

Of note for this clonotype: A junction end diverges from the germline sequence, so it may reflect a read error. The chain recombines TRBV15 with TRBJ2-4; 8 positions match TRBD1. The CDR3 spans 14 residues. Germline assignment: CDR1 LNHNV and CDR2 YYDKDF (reference sequence). The CDR3 DNA follows: TGTGCCACCAGTAGAGGACAGGGAGAAAACATTCAGTACTTC. This translates into CATSRGQGENIQYF.

This clonotype has a single count. The chain recombines TRBV20-1 with TRBJ1-5; perhaps TRBD1 as D (5 bases). The CDR3 has 17 amino acids. The germline V and J ends were trimmed by 0 bases and 4 bases, with 19 bases remaining between them. Germline CDR1 reads DFQATT; CDR2 reads SNEGSKA (reference sequence). The CDR3 DNA sequence: TGCAGTGCTAGAGATGTGACGAGTGGGGGGAATAATCAGCCCCAGCATTTT. It yields the protein CSARDVTSGGNNQPQHF.

This clonotype was picked up many times. The chain recombines TRBV6-1 with TRBJ1-1; D is uncertain. The V and J ends lost 8 bases and 0 bases respectively, with 7 bases between them. The CDR3 totals 12 residues. Germline-derived CDR1 and CDR2 are MNHNS and SASEGT. In DNA, the CDR3 is TGTGCCAGCGGCAGGTTGAACACTGAAGCTTTCTTT. Amino acids: CASGRLNTEAFF.

This clonotype has a single count. The V and J genes are TRBV27 and TRBJ2-7; no clear D. Germline V gene lookup returns CDR1 MNHEY and CDR2 SMNVEV (reference sequence). Trimming took 1 base from V and 3 from J, leaving 10 bases between them. This CDR3 comprises 14 residues. CDR3 in amino acids: CASSLLGSNYEQYF. The DNA of the CDR3 is TGTGCCAGCAGTTTATTAGGCAGCAACTACGAGCAGTACTTC.

This clonotype was seen a handful of times. The gene calls are TRBV7-2 and TRBJ2-1, with a weak D call TRBD2 (6 bases). V lost 2 bases and J 6 bases, leaving 14 bases between the germline ends. CDR3 size: 15 residues. CDR1 is SGHTA and CDR2 is FQGNSA in the germline V gene. CDR3 coding DNA: TGTGCCAGCAGCTTATCGGTGGGAGGTTTCAATGAGCAGTTCTTC. Translation: CASSLSVGGFNEQFF.